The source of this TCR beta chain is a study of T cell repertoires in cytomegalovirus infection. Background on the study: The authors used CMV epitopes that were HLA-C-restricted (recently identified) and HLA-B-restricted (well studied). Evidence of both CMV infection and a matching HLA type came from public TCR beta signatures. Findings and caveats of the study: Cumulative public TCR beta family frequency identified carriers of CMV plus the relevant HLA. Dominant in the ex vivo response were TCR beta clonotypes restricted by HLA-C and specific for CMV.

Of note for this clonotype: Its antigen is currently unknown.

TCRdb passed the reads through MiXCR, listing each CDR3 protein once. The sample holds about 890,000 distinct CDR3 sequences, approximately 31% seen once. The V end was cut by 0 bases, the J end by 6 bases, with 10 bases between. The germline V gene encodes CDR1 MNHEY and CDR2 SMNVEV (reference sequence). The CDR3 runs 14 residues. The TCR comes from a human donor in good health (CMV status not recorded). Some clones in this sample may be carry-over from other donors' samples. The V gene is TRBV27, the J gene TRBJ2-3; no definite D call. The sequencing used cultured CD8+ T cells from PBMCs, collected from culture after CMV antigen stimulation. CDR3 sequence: CASSLSPSGDTQYF. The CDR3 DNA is TGTGCCAGCAGTTTATCGCCTAGTGGGGATACGCAGTATTTT.